A single sample is the source of the 12 T cell receptor beta chains below, sequenced in a study of blood T cell repertoires in COVID-19. Repertoires were generated with immunoSEQ multiplex PCR, while TCRdb's copy carries only in-frame clones and drops some. The profile shows about 350,000 clones, more than 75% of them singletons. Material for sequencing was peripheral blood. Source of these receptors: a woman aged 50 to 65 with COVID-19, enrolled during active disease.

This chain joins TRBV7-9 and TRBJ2-7; D is ambiguous. The V end was cut by 1 base, the J end by 7 bases, with 11 bases between. Germline CDR1 SEHNR, CDR2 FQNEAQ (reference sequence). This CDR3 spans 13 amino acids. The CDR3 reads CASSLVGIGEQYF. In nucleotides, the CDR3 is TGTGCCAGCAGCTTAGTCGGCATCGGGGAGCAGTACTTC.

On this clone: The same CDR3 can be traced to other DNA sequences in this sample. This chain joins TRBV27 and TRBJ2-3, with D unresolved. The CDR3 is 12 residues long. CDR1 is MNHEY, CDR2 SMNVEV, per germline (reference sequence). V was shortened by 3 bases and J by 4 bases, with 5 bases between the two germline ends. The CDR3 region has the DNA TGTGCCAGCAGTTTTTCAGCAGATACGCAGTATTTT. It translates to CASSFSADTQYF.

The chain is built from TRBV18 and TRBJ1-2; D perhaps matches TRBD1 (5 bases). CDR1 is KGHSH and CDR2 is LQKENI in the germline V gene. This CDR3 is 16 amino acids long. V shed 0 bases and J shed 0 bases, with 11 bases lying between them. In DNA form, the CDR3 reads TGTGCCAGCTCACCACCAGGGTTAGGGGCTAACTATGGCTACACCTTC. Its protein product is CASSPPGLGANYGYTF.

This clone occurred a few times. The V gene is TRBV20-1, the J gene TRBJ1-1, with a possible D match to TRBD1 (6 bases). CDR1 DFQATT and CDR2 SNEGSKA come from the germline V gene (reference sequence). The CDR3 has 15 amino acids. Deletions cut 3 bases from V and 0 bases from J, with 14 bases between. The CDR3: CSASKQGILNTEAFF. CDR3 nucleotide sequence: TGCAGTGCTAGTAAACAGGGAATATTGAACACTGAAGCTTTCTTT.

This chain joins TRBV5-8 and TRBJ1-3; 7 bases align to TRBD1. The CDR3 extends over 16 amino acids. The V segment lost 3 bases and the J segment 5 bases; nucleotides outside the gene matches: 11. Germline CDR1 and CDR2: SGHTS and YDEGEE. CDR3 coding DNA: TGTGCCAGCAGCTCCGCCGAACTGGGACAGAGAAACACCATATATTTT. It codes for CASSSAELGQRNTIYF.

The chain joins TRBV19 to TRBJ2-1, with D possibly matching TRBD1 (5 bases). This CDR3 region has 16 residues. Germline V gene sequence: CDR1 LNHDA, CDR2 SQIVND (reference sequence). V shed 10 bases and J shed 0 bases, with 19 bases lying between them. CDR3: CATRGSVRNSYNEQFF. Here the CDR3 DNA reads TGTGCCACTAGGGGTTCCGTCAGGAACTCCTACAATGAGCAGTTCTTC. Looking up the rest from reference TRBV19 and TRBJ2-1 gives the full variable domain: DGGITQSPKYLFRKEGQNVTLSCEQNLNHDAMYWYRQDPGQGLRLIYYSQIVNDFQKGDIAEGYSVSREKKESFPLTVTSAQKNPTAFYLCATRGSVRNSYNEQFFGPGTRLTVL.

The V and J genes are TRBV2 and TRBJ2-5; the match to TRBD2 covers 10 bases. The V gene end was trimmed by 8 bases and the J gene end by 4 bases; junction bases not matched to a gene: 13. Per the germline V gene, CDR1 is SNHLY and CDR2 is FYNNEI. This CDR3 contains 16 residues. The CDR3 nucleotides are TGTGCCAGCGGAAAGTCCGGGACTAGCGCGGGAGAGACCCAGTACTTC. As protein: CASGKSGTSAGETQYF.

This sequence joins TRBV10-1 and TRBJ2-2; D unresolved. The germline V gene encodes CDR1 WNHNN and CDR2 SYGVQD (reference sequence). The CDR3 sequence is 14 residues long. V gave up 3 bases and J gave up 7 bases, with 12 bases separating them. The CDR3 DNA reads as TGCGCCAGCAGTGAATCCTCGCGCGTCGGGGAGCTGTTTTTT. Protein: CASSESSRVGELFF.

CDR3 in DNA: TGTGCCAGCAGCGTAGGAGGGCGGGGGGTCGCTGAAGCTTTCTTT. Protein: CASSVGGRGVAEAFF. The chain has TRBV9 and TRBJ1-1, with D perhaps matching TRBD1 (5 bases). V gave up 0 bases and J gave up 6 bases, with 15 bases separating them. Looked up from germline, CDR1 is SGDLS and CDR2 is YYNGEE. The CDR3 extends over 15 amino acids.

This sequence joins TRBV5-1 and TRBJ2-7, with TRBD2 matching 8 bases. The CDR3 has 14 residues. V shed 9 bases and J 1 base; nucleotides not matched to a gene: 9. Looked up from germline, CDR1 is SGHRS and CDR2 is YFSETQ. The chain's CDR3 is CATSRGDSSYEQYF. CDR3 nucleotides: TGCGCCACCTCGCGGGGGGATTCATCCTACGAGCAGTACTTC.

The chain combines TRBV9 with TRBJ2-1, with TRBD2 matching 7 bases. The CDR3 has 15 residues. The germline V gene encodes CDR1 SGDLS and CDR2 YYNGEE. V gave up 0 bases and J gave up 10 bases; unmatched junction bases: 10. DNA for the CDR3: TGTGCCAGCAGCGTAGAGGCTAGCGGTCTGGGGGAGCAGTTCTTC. This translates into CASSVEASGLGEQFF.

The V gene is TRBV19, the J gene TRBJ2-5; tentative D call: TRBD1 (5 bases). The CDR3 is 16 residues long. The germline V and J ends were trimmed by 1 base and 2 bases, with 14 bases remaining between them. Looked up from germline, CDR1 is LNHDA and CDR2 is SQIVND (reference sequence). The CDR3 sequence is CASSIVPRGQQETQYF. The CDR3 coding sequence is TGTGCCAGTAGTATAGTTCCTAGGGGCCAACAAGAGACCCAGTACTTC.